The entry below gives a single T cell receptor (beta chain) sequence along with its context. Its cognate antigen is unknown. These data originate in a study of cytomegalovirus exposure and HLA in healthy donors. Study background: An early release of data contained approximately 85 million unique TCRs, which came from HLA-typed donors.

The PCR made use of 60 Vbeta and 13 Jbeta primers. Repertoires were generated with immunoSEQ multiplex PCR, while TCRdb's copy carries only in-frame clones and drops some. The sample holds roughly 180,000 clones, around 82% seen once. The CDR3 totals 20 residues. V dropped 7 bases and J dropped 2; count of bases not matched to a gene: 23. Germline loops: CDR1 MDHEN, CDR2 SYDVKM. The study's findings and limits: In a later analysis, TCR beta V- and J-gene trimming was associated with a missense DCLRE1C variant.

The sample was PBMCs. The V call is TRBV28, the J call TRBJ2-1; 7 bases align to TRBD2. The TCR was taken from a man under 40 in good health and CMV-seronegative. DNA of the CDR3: TGTGCCAGCACCCTCCGGGATGGTGCTAGGGGCGGGGGAGCCTACAATGAGCAGTTCTTC. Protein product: CASTLRDGARGGGAYNEQFF.